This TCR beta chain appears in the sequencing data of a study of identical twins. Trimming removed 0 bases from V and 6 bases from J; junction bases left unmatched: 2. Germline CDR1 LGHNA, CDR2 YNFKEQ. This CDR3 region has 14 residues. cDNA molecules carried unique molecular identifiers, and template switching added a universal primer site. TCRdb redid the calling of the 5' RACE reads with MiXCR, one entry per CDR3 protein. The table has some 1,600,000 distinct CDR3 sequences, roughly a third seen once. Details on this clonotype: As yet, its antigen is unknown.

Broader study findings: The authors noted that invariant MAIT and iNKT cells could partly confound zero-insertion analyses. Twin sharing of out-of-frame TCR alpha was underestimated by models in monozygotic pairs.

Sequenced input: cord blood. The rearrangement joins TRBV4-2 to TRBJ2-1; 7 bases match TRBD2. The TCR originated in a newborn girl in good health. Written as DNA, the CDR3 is TGTGCCAGCAGCCAAGAATCTAGCGGCAATGAGCAGTTCTTC. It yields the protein CASSQESSGNEQFF.